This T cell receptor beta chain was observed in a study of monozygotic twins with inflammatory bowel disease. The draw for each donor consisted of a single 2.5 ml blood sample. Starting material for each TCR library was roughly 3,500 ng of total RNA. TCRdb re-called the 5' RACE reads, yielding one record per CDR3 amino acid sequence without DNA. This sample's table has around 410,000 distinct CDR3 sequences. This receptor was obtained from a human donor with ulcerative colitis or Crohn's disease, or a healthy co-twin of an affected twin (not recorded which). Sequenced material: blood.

This CDR3 reads CASSLWGLAGTYEQYF. The chain employs TRBV27 and TRBJ2-7; the TCRdb D gene call, TRBD2, has no DNA to confirm it. Germline V gene sequence: CDR1 MNHEY, CDR2 SMNVEV (reference sequence). CDR3 length: 16 residues.